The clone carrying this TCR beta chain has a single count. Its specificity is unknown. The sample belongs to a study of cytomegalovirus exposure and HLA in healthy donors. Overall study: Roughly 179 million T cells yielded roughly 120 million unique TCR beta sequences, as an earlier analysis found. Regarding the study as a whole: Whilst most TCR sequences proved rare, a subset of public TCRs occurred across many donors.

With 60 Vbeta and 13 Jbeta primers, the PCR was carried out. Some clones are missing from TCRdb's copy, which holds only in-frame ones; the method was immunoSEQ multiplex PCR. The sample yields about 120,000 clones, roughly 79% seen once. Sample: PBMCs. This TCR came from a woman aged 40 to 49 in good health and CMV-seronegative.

In nucleotides, the CDR3 is TGTGCCAGCAGTTACGCAGGGGACAACAATGAGCAGTTCTTC. This gives the protein CASSYAGDNNEQFF. The V gene is TRBV6-5, the J gene TRBJ2-1; the D gene is possibly TRBD1 (6 bases). The CDR3 totals 14 residues. Germline lookup yields CDR1 MNHEY and CDR2 SVGAGI. Trimming cost V 2 bases and J 5 bases, with 10 bases left between them.